This T cell receptor beta chain was captured in a study of blood T cell repertoires in COVID-19. This CDR3 region has 14 residues. V shed 6 bases, J shed 2 bases, and the junction held 4 bases outside the gene matches. In germline, CDR1 is LGHDT, CDR2 YNNKEL (reference sequence). Assay: immunoSEQ multiplex PCR; the TCRdb copy retains only in-frame clones and omits some. The sample has about 74,000 clones; 70% to 90% are singletons. The V call is TRBV3-1 (or the pseudogene TRBV3-2), the J call TRBJ1-3; the match to TRBD1 covers 7 bases. The origin of this receptor is a man between 65 and 85 years old with acute or convalescent COVID-19. Sequencing used peripheral blood. CDR3: CASSQTGAGNTIYF. CDR3 DNA: TGTGCCAGCAGTCAAACAGGGGCTGGAAACACCATATATTTT.